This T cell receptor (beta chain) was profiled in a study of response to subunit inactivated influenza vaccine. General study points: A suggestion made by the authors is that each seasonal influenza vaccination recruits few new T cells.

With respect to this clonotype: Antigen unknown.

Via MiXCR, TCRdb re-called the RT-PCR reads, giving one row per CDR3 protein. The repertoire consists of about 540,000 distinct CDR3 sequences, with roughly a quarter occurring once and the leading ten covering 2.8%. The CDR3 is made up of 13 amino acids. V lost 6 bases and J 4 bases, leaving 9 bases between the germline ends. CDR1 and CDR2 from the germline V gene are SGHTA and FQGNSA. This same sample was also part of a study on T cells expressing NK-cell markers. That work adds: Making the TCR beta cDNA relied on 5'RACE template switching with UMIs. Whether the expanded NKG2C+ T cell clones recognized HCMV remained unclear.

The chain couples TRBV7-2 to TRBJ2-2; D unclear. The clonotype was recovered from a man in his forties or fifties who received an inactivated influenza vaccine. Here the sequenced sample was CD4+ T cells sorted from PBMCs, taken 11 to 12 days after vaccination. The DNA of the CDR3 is TGTGCCAGCAGGTTTTCGGGCACCGGGGAGCTGTTTTTT. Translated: CASRFSGTGELFF.